Detailed here is one T cell receptor (beta chain). The target antigen is unknown. V lost 1 base, J lost 3 bases, and 5 bases stayed unmatched. Germline loops: CDR1 SGHAT, CDR2 FQNNGV. The CDR3 extends over 15 amino acids. This record comes from a study of shared clonotypes between healthy human individuals. Study-wide results and caveats: Having only a few donors restricted how much genetic and exposure-history diversity was captured.

Naive CD8 cells lacked CD45RO, underwent positive selection for CCR7 and left out terminally differentiated effector memory CD45RA+ cells. The donors were adults (healthy and HIV-negative) with no recent acute infections or vaccinations. Method: immunoSEQ multiplex PCR; TCRdb's copy keeps in-frame clones and lacks some. This sample has hundreds of thousands of clones, with about 90% found just once. The receptor was isolated from a man aged 30-40 years in good health. The sequenced sample was naive CD8+ T cells sorted from blood. V is TRBV11-2 and J is TRBJ2-7; 8 positions match TRBD1. CDR3 in amino acids: CASSLGPGGLYEQYF. Here the CDR3 DNA reads TGTGCCAGCAGCTTAGGCCCAGGGGGCCTCTACGAGCAGTACTTC.